This T cell receptor beta chain was sequenced in a study of long-term antiretroviral therapy in people with HIV (dated by TCRdb to between 2021 and 2023). A note on the overall study: Collection of the earliest samples took place about a decade ahead of the 2015 WHO recommendation for immediate ART, at a time when ART was typically delayed until CD4 counts fell. This retrospective serial study examined whether starting ART and sustained HIV suppression were associated with changes in the composition and diversity of the TRB repertoire in peripheral blood. From 30 adults with confirmed HIV infection, the cohort provided roughly 200 cryopreserved PBMC samples, gathered serially across a mean of around six years (range 1-12). About 35% of the 30 participants with HIV were female. Test extractions of a monoclonal T-cell line alongside approximately 36 polyclonal samples showed no cross-contamination during QIAcube processing. Study-level results and caveats: Expanded TRB clones identified before ART initiation dominated the repertoire across all time points, though the dominance fluctuated and decreased in many PLHIV after ART. Inferences about post-ART repertoire changes were limited because no data were available on ART adherence, viral resistance or therapy changes. Compared with controls, HIV repertoires had narrower CDR3 length ranges, and the network structure pointed to an antigen-experienced repertoire that shifted only slightly toward naive after ART. Because PBMC availability was limited, only the TCR beta chain was sequenced, with no alpha chain pairing. Starting ART was linked to a significant rise in TRB diversity, yet even after long-term ART the diversity remained significantly lower than in transplant donor controls. The samples were dated from about 2004 to 2017, and the ART regimens that were used may be less effective than current ART regimens. Because cell numbers in pre-ART samples were limited, unsorted PBMC were profiled instead of sorted CD4+ and CD8+ T cells.

Comments on this clone: It has no known antigen specificity. No qualities accompany the bases; no much larger clone lies one base away.

Measured from the cysteine to the phenylalanine, the CDR3 is 13 residues long. This entry keeps only the CDR3 DNA: 39 bases, framed from base 1. V is pared back by 3 bases and J by 0 bases, with 8 bases lying between the germline termini. The germline V gene (reference sequence) sets CDR1 to GTSNPN and CDR2 to SVGIG. To be included, a participant needed at least one PBMC sample from before ART initiation plus at least two post-ART samples. Every participant with HIV received treatment in the United States of America. Before DNA extraction, cryopreserved samples of roughly 1-10 million PBMC were thawed and washed. At the time of the earliest PBMC sample, participants with HIV were aged between about 23 and 55 years. Per participant, PBMC samples came from 1-4 timepoints prior to ART initiation and 2-8 timepoints following ART initiation, for a median of 7 samples. For every participant, serial HIV viral load, CD4+ T-cell count, ART history and demographic data were obtained. A Qiagen kit on a QIAcube was used to extract genomic DNA from unsorted PBMC, with samples processed in batches of 12.

Sequencing of the TRB variable region was done with the immunoSEQ hsTCRB v3.0 assay at survey level resolution. The target sequencing depth for TRB was roughly 40,000-50,000 T-cell genomes per sample. Pooled TRB libraries were sequenced on an Illumina MiSeq with a v3 150-cycle kit. From the authors' description of their analysis: Repertoire analysis was run in R within a reproducible Nextflow workflow that covered QC, data transformation and analysis. Custom analyses were implemented in LymphoSeq2, an R package for AIRR-Seq data exploration. Four samples yielding fewer than 5000 total TRB sequences were excluded, leaving over 150 analyzed HIV repertoires. Among the approximately 200 retained HIV repertoires, 55 to 60 were collected before ART initiation and 120 to 140 were collected after ART initiation. Repertoires were downsampled to 5000 TRB nucleotide sequences, with summary statistics averaged over 100 downsampling iterations. TRB sequences were retained for analysis only if CDR3 regions of at least seven amino acids were present. Diversity was assessed using a clonality score derived from Shannon entropy and using the Gini coefficient. In the repertoire networks, any two of the top 5000 CDR3 amino acid sequences were connected whenever the two sequences differed by an edit distance of one. Antigen specificity groups and MHC restriction were predicted for TRB CDR3 amino acid sequences with GLIPH2. To flag known CMV, EBV, HIV or tissue antigen associations, CDR3 amino acid sequences were matched against VDJdb and McPAS-TCR. Pre-ART, post-ART and control groups were compared with Wilcoxon signed-rank tests and Holm-Bonferroni correction. What TCRdb holds here is the immuneACCESS table cut down to in-frame rearrangements. Part of the clones is not present; checked against another copy, under half of the missing clones reflect an unresolved V gene, and the others are unexplained. V and J calls and clone size are as listed in that table; D and trimming were resolved from the DNA. This sample has about 28,000 clones in its table, and roughly 78% of those were observed once. Together, the top ten hold approximately 7.2% of the sample.

Specimen: unsorted PBMCs, collected 0.3 years after starting antiretroviral therapy. The V and J genes are TRBV30 and TRBJ2-5; the D gene identity is not certain. The clonotype comes from a middle-aged man with HIV. The CDR3 region reads CAWSRTYQETQYF. The sequenced DNA: TGTGCCTGGAGCCGAACATACCAAGAGACCCAGTACTTC.